A selection of T cell receptor beta chains follows, all from one sample in a study of cytomegalovirus exposure and HLA in healthy donors. Only in-frame clones appear in the TCRdb table, and some are missing; sequencing was by immunoSEQ multiplex PCR. In the table there are 25,000 to 40,000 clones, around 60% of which are singletons. The sequenced material came from PBMCs. These receptors were taken from a man aged 50-60 years in good health and CMV-seropositive. Both conserved end residues are part of each CDR3. D genes are given only for firm matches. Some rows have no size entry. The others give once, few or many, or a class for an expanded clone.

V gene: TRBV28
J gene: TRBJ1-4
clone size: .
D gene: TRBD1
CDR3 protein: CASSPRTGEREKLFF
CDR3 DNA: TGTGCCAGCAGCCCGAGGACAGGGGAAAGAGAAAAACTGTTTTTT

V gene: TRBV4-2
J gene: TRBJ1-4
clone size: .
D gene: .
CDR3 protein: CASSQERRDRSNEKLFF
CDR3 DNA: TGTGCCAGCAGCCAAGAACGACGCGACAGATCTAATGAAAAACTGTTTTTT

V gene: TRBV20-1
J gene: TRBJ1-1
clone size: .
D gene: .
CDR3 protein: CSAAQPGEAFF
CDR3 DNA: TGCAGTGCTGCCCAGCCGGGTGAAGCTTTCTTT

V gene: TRBV7-7
J gene: TRBJ2-7
clone size: .
D gene: TRBD2
CDR3 protein: CASSSRLAGYEQYF
CDR3 DNA: TGTGCTAGCAGCTCACGGTTAGCGGGATACGAGCAGTACTTC

V gene: TRBV4-2
J gene: TRBJ1-5
clone size: .
D gene: .
CDR3 protein: CASSQDWQGSQPQHF
CDR3 DNA: TGTGCCAGCAGCCAAGATTGGCAGGGTAGCCAGCCCCAGCATTTT

V gene: TRBV5-6
J gene: TRBJ2-3
clone size: .
D gene: TRBD2
CDR3 protein: CASSPSWLAGYTQYF
CDR3 DNA: TGTGCCAGCAGTCCCAGCTGGCTAGCGGGATATACGCAGTATTTT

V gene: TRBV28
J gene: TRBJ2-4
clone size: .
D gene: .
CDR3 protein: CASGQGGSRNIQYF
CDR3 DNA: TGTGCCAGCGGCCAAGGGGGATCAAGAAACATTCAGTACTTC

V gene: TRBV5-6
J gene: TRBJ2-7
clone size: .
D gene: .
CDR3 protein: CASSLVAGQKYF
CDR3 DNA: TGTGCCAGCAGCTTGGTGGCGGGACAGAAGTACTTC

V gene: TRBV7-2
J gene: TRBJ2-5
clone size: .
D gene: .
CDR3 protein: CASSLALARQETQYF
CDR3 DNA: TGTGCCAGCAGCTTAGCTCTAGCGCGCCAAGAGACCCAGTACTTC

V gene: TRBV29-1
J gene: TRBJ1-1
clone size: few
D gene: .
CDR3 protein: CSVYLGRSNTEAFF
CDR3 DNA: TGCAGCGTATACTTGGGCCGATCGAACACTGAAGCTTTCTTT

V gene: TRBV29-1
J gene: TRBJ1-1
clone size: .
D gene: TRBD1
CDR3 protein: CSARGERTEAFF
CDR3 DNA: TGCAGCGCCAGGGGGGAAAGGACTGAAGCTTTCTTT

V gene: TRBV10-3
J gene: TRBJ1-1
clone size: .
D gene: .
CDR3 protein: CASKPNMNTEAFF
CDR3 DNA: TGTGCCTCGAAGCCGAATATGAACACTGAAGCTTTCTTT

V gene: TRBV7-8
J gene: TRBJ1-5
clone size: .
D gene: TRBD1
CDR3 protein: CASSILPGQGNQPQHF
CDR3 DNA: TGTGCCAGCAGCATACTACCGGGACAGGGCAATCAGCCCCAGCATTTT

V gene: TRBV18
J gene: TRBJ2-7
clone size: few
D gene: .
CDR3 protein: CASSPNVEGLYEQYF
CDR3 DNA: TGTGCCAGCTCACCTAACGTGGAGGGTTTATACGAGCAGTACTTC

V gene: TRBV4-2
J gene: TRBJ2-7
clone size: .
D gene: TRBD2
CDR3 protein: CASSPLAGLSYEQYF
CDR3 DNA: TGTGCCAGCAGCCCACTAGCGGGGTTATCCTACGAGCAGTACTTC

V gene: TRBV7-9
J gene: TRBJ1-4
clone size: .
D gene: .
CDR3 protein: CASSWSRGHRMEKLFF
CDR3 DNA: TGTGCCAGCAGCTGGTCCAGGGGACATCGGATGGAAAAACTGTTTTTT

V gene: TRBV6-4
J gene: TRBJ2-3
clone size: .
D gene: TRBD2
CDR3 protein: CASSLAGSDTQYF
CDR3 DNA: TGTGCCAGCAGTTTAGCGGGATCAGATACGCAGTATTTT

V gene: TRBV6-1
J gene: TRBJ1-1
clone size: few
D gene: TRBD1
CDR3 protein: CASQRGQLNTEAFF
CDR3 DNA: TGTGCCAGCCAACGGGGACAGTTGAACACTGAAGCTTTCTTT

V gene: TRBV2
J gene: TRBJ2-5
clone size: .
D gene: .
CDR3 protein: CASSENRTQYF
CDR3 DNA: TGTGCCAGCAGTGAGAATAGGACCCAGTACTTC

V gene: TRBV9
J gene: TRBJ2-3
clone size: .
D gene: .
CDR3 protein: CASSSGAADTQYF
CDR3 DNA: TGTGCCAGCTCATCTGGGGCCGCAGATACGCAGTATTTT

V gene: TRBV29-1
J gene: TRBJ2-5
clone size: few
D gene: TRBD1
CDR3 protein: CSVESPGQGKETQYF
CDR3 DNA: TGCAGCGTTGAATCCCCCGGACAGGGTAAAGAGACCCAGTACTTC

V gene: TRBV5-4
J gene: TRBJ2-2
clone size: .
D gene: TRBD2
CDR3 protein: CASSSLAGTNTGELFF
CDR3 DNA: TGTGCCAGCAGCTCCCTAGCGGGCACGAACACCGGGGAGCTGTTTTTT

V gene: TRBV7-9
J gene: TRBJ2-7
clone size: .
D gene: TRBD1
CDR3 protein: CASSTDRVNYEQYF
CDR3 DNA: TGTGCCAGCAGCACGGACAGGGTCAACTACGAGCAGTACTTC

V gene: TRBV29-1
J gene: TRBJ1-3
clone size: .
D gene: TRBD1
CDR3 protein: CSAQGAESSGNTIYF
CDR3 DNA: TGCAGCGCGCAGGGGGCCGAATCCTCTGGAAACACCATATATTTT

V gene: TRBV6-1
J gene: TRBJ1-3
clone size: .
D gene: .
CDR3 protein: CASSEGRQRSGNTIYF
CDR3 DNA: TGTGCCAGCAGTGAAGGACGGCAGCGCTCTGGAAACACCATATATTTT

V gene: TRBV6-5
J gene: TRBJ2-5
clone size: .
D gene: TRBD2
CDR3 protein: CASRGLGGETQYF
CDR3 DNA: TGTGCCAGCAGGGGACTAGGGGGGGAGACCCAGTACTTC

V gene: TRBV30
J gene: TRBJ2-2
clone size: .
D gene: .
CDR3 protein: CASLNTGELFF
CDR3 DNA: TGTGCCTCCCTGAACACCGGGGAGCTGTTTTTT

V gene: TRBV5-1
J gene: TRBJ2-7
clone size: .
D gene: TRBD1
CDR3 protein: CASSLDRGRYEQYF
CDR3 DNA: TGCGCCAGCAGCTTGGACAGGGGGAGGTACGAGCAGTACTTC

V gene: TRBV27
J gene: TRBJ2-5
clone size: .
D gene: .
CDR3 protein: CASSFIGETQYF
CDR3 DNA: TGTGCCAGCAGTTTCATCGGAGAGACCCAGTACTTC

V gene: TRBV6-1
J gene: TRBJ2-2
clone size: .
D gene: TRBD2
CDR3 protein: CASSVRGVTGELFF
CDR3 DNA: TGTGCCAGCAGTGTCCGGGGGGTTACCGGGGAGCTGTTTTTT

V gene: TRBV11-2
J gene: TRBJ2-3
clone size: .
D gene: .
CDR3 protein: CASSTYRDVSDTQYF
CDR3 DNA: TGTGCCAGCAGCACCTACAGGGATGTGTCAGATACGCAGTATTTT

V gene: TRBV5-1
J gene: TRBJ1-3
clone size: .
D gene: .
CDR3 protein: CASSEENSGNTIYF
CDR3 DNA: TGCGCCAGCAGCGAGGAAAACTCTGGAAACACCATATATTTT

V gene: TRBV11-2
J gene: TRBJ1-3
clone size: .
D gene: .
CDR3 protein: CASSFTSGAYSGNTIYF
CDR3 DNA: TGTGCCAGCAGCTTTACCTCAGGGGCATACTCTGGAAACACCATATATTTT

V gene: TRBV2
J gene: TRBJ2-7
clone size: .
D gene: .
CDR3 protein: CASSVRGAGEQYF
CDR3 DNA: TGTGCCAGCAGTGTTCGGGGGGCGGGTGAGCAGTACTTC

V gene: TRBV5-6
J gene: TRBJ2-2
clone size: few
D gene: .
CDR3 protein: CASSLIRNTGELFF
CDR3 DNA: TGTGCCAGCAGCTTAATCCGGAACACCGGGGAGCTGTTTTTT

V gene: TRBV6-5
J gene: TRBJ1-6
clone size: .
D gene: .
CDR3 protein: CASSYSFFQRNSPLHF
CDR3 DNA: TGTGCCAGCAGTTACTCTTTTTTCCAGCGGAATTCACCCCTCCACTTT

V gene: TRBV28
J gene: TRBJ1-2
clone size: few
D gene: TRBD1
CDR3 protein: CASSFDSYTGVSYGYTF
CDR3 DNA: TGTGCCAGCAGTTTCGACTCCTATACAGGGGTAAGCTATGGCTACACCTTC

V gene: TRBV27
J gene: TRBJ1-1
clone size: .
D gene: TRBD1
CDR3 protein: CASWTGNTEAFF
CDR3 DNA: TGTGCCAGCTGGACAGGAAACACTGAAGCTTTCTTT

V gene: TRBV7-2
J gene: TRBJ1-5
clone size: .
D gene: .
CDR3 protein: CASSIRTDYSNQPQHF
CDR3 DNA: TGTGCCAGCAGCATCAGGACAGATTATAGCAATCAGCCCCAGCATTTT

V gene: TRBV15
J gene: TRBJ1-5
clone size: .
D gene: .
CDR3 protein: CATSRAAGASNQPQHF
CDR3 DNA: TGTGCCACCAGCAGAGCGGCAGGGGCTAGCAATCAGCCCCAGCATTTT

V gene: TRBV30
J gene: TRBJ2-2
clone size: .
D gene: TRBD1
CDR3 protein: CAWPGTENTGELFF
CDR3 DNA: TGTGCCTGGCCCGGGACAGAGAACACCGGGGAGCTGTTTTTT

V gene: TRBV7-3
J gene: TRBJ2-1
clone size: few
D gene: TRBD2
CDR3 protein: CASSYTSGGYNEQFF
CDR3 DNA: TGTGCCAGCAGCTACACTAGCGGGGGCTACAATGAGCAGTTCTTC

V gene: TRBV9
J gene: TRBJ2-1
clone size: .
D gene: .
CDR3 protein: CASSVAGFSSYNEQFF
CDR3 DNA: TGTGCCAGCAGCGTAGCAGGGTTCAGCTCCTACAATGAGCAGTTCTTC